A single T cell receptor beta chain is shown here with its context. These data originate in a study of blood T cell repertoires in COVID-19. Study summary: Donors in the United States, Italy and Spain gave samples during acute or convalescent COVID-19. T cells, B-cell-depleted T cells, or PBMCs provided the cDNA or gDNA that served as material.

In the original workflow: It was from reference gene primer amplification that nucleated cell counts were estimated. Profiling relied on immunoSEQ multiplex PCR, and the TCRdb table lists in-frame clones only, not all of them. Clone size and the V and J calls come from that table; the DNA yielded D and trimming. The table has about 300,000 clones, 89% seen once. V was clipped by 3 bases and J by 4 bases, with 6 bases between them. From germline, CDR1 is SGHTA and CDR2 FQGTGA. The CDR3 sequence is 12 residues long. The chain is built from TRBV7-3 and TRBJ2-5, with D perhaps matching TRBD2 (6 bases). This clonotype originated in a man younger than 35 who had recovered from COVID-19. Sequenced sample: peripheral blood. The CDR3 DNA reads as TGTGCCAGCAGCTTCGGGGGAGAGACCCAGTACTTC. Translated, it gives CASSFGGETQYF.